The 23 T cell receptor beta chains below come from one sample, sequenced in a study of T-cell reconstitution after alpha-beta-depleted transplantation in children (TCRdb year 2016). Library creation used PCR. The sample was run on an Illumina HiSeq 2500. Molecular barcoding was employed in the preparation of TCR libraries, with unique molecular identifiers being used to normalize TCRbeta repertoire quantification. Using fastp trimming at Q25 and MiXCR clonotype assembly, TCRdb reanalyzed the public sequencing data and kept in-frame beta chains. All rows with the same CDR3 protein become a single entry with the most common DNA and genes. Within this sample are more than 200,000 distinct CDR3 sequences, with around a sixth of them counted one time only. The ten most abundant clones make up just under 45% of the sample. Sample treatment or condition, as interpreted from the label and publication: allogeneic hematopoietic cell transplantation with graft depleted of TCRalphabeta T cells and CD19 B cells.

The material was PBMCs, mostly from graft donor cells, obtained 360 days after TCRalphabeta/CD19-depleted stem cell transplant. The receptors shown here come from a male patient aged 2-9 years who had a stem cell transplant for acute lymphoblastic leukemia, so the T cells may come from the graft donor.

The chain has TRBV6-1 and TRBJ2-2; D not certain. Looked up from germline, CDR1 is MNHNS and CDR2 is SASEGT. This CDR3 is 10 amino acids long. Trimming took off 8 bases at V and 8 bases at J, with 6 bases between the two ends. CDR3: CASLRGELFF. DNA of the CDR3: TGTGCCAGCCTTCGTGGGGAGCTGTTTTTT.

The V gene is TRBV27, the J gene TRBJ2-1; TRBD2 might be the D (6 bases). CDR3 length: 16 amino acids. Trimming left V 6 bases short and J 7 bases short, with 22 bases between. In germline, CDR1 is MNHEY, CDR2 SMNVEV (reference sequence). The CDR3 protein is CASRQIAVVTQNEQFF. The CDR3 bases are TGTGCCAGCAGGCAGATAGCGGTGGTGACCCAGAATGAGCAGTTCTTC.

This clonotype has more than one count but fewer than ten. J is TRBJ2-2 and V is TRBV2; possibly TRBD1 or TRBD2 for D (6 bases each). CDR1 and CDR2 from the germline V gene are SNHLY and FYNNEI. This CDR3 has 14 amino acids. V was pared by 11 bases and J by 0 bases, with 13 bases between. The CDR3 nucleotides are TGTGCCGGCCGGGGGCAGGCGAACACCGGGGAGCTGTTTTTT. Translating it yields CAGRGQANTGELFF. Variable domain in full (rest from reference TRBV2 and TRBJ2-2): EPEVTQTPSHQVTQMGQEVILRCVPISNHLYFYWYRQILGQKVEFLVSFYNNEISEKSEIFDDQFSVERPDGSNFTLKIRSTKLEDSAMYFCAGRGQANTGELFFGEGSRLTVL.

This clonotype was seen repeatedly, ten times or more. The V and J genes are TRBV5-1 and TRBJ2-1; D remains ambiguous. Between the trimmed V and J ends, which lost 0 bases and 4 bases, there was a span of 2 bases. Germline V CDR1 and CDR2: SGHRS, YFSETQ. This CDR3 has 12 residues. CDR3 DNA sequence: TGCGCCAGCAGCTTGGATTACAATGAGCAGTTCTTC. It codes for CASSLDYNEQFF.

The chain employs TRBV20-1 and TRBJ2-5; TRBD2 agrees at 10 bases. V lost 4 bases, J lost 5 bases, and 10 bases stayed unmatched. Germline V gene sequence: CDR1 DFQATT, CDR2 SNEGSKA (reference sequence). The CDR3 has 15 residues. CDR3 bases: TGCAGTGCTAATGGCCTAGCGGGGGATTGGGAGACCCAGTACTTC. Protein product: CSANGLAGDWETQYF.

This clonotype was seen more than once but under ten times. CDR3 region: CASGLAATTETSTDTQYF. The CDR3 nucleotides read TGTGCTAGTGGTTTGGCCGCAACCACCGAAACTAGCACAGATACGCAGTATTTT. The rearrangement joins TRBV12-5 to TRBJ2-3, with D hard to call. This CDR3 comprises 18 residues. V dropped 1 base and J dropped 0 bases, with 17 bases sitting between them. CDR1 is LGHNT, CDR2 FRNRAP, per germline.

The rearrangement links TRBV14 to TRBJ2-7; D tentatively fits TRBD1 or TRBD2 (5 bases each). With 0 bases removed from V and 5 bases from J, the gap between germline ends came to 11 bases. Per germline, CDR1 SGHDN and CDR2 FVKESK. This CDR3 comprises 14 residues. The CDR3, as DNA: TGTGCCAGCAGCCAAGAGTATCCGGGACACGAGCAGTACTTC. It yields the protein CASSQEYPGHEQYF.

This sequence joins TRBV7-2 and TRBJ2-2; D is undetermined. The V gene's germline CDR1 is SGHTA and CDR2 FQGNSA. The CDR3 length is 12 residues. Trimming stripped 4 bases from V and 3 bases from J, with 3 bases between. This chain's CDR3 is CASSYYTGELFF. In DNA form, the CDR3 reads TGTGCCAGCAGCTACTACACCGGGGAGCTGTTTTTT.

The chain's CDR3 is CSARTWDFKETQYF. The CDR3 coding sequence is TGCAGTGCTAGGACGTGGGACTTCAAAGAGACCCAGTACTTC. This chain joins TRBV20-1 and TRBJ2-5, with D perhaps TRBD2 (6 bases). The germline gives CDR1 DFQATT, CDR2 SNEGSKA (reference sequence). Between the trimmed V and J ends, which lost 3 bases and 3 bases, there was a span of 14 bases. This CDR3 contains 14 residues.

This chain links TRBV27 with TRBJ2-5, with D possibly matching TRBD1 (6 bases). V was pared by 1 base and J by 2 bases, with 23 bases between. The germline V gene encodes CDR1 MNHEY and CDR2 SMNVEV (reference sequence). The CDR3 sequence is 19 residues long. Written as DNA, the CDR3 is TGTGCCAGCAGTTTATTTTCACAGGGCCGAGACCCGAAACAAGAGACCCAGTACTTC. This encodes CASSLFSQGRDPKQETQYF.

There are many counts of this clonotype. This chain uses TRBV20-1 with TRBJ2-7; 7 bases match TRBD2. Losses at the gene ends were 8 bases for V and 2 bases for J; bases not matched to a gene: 9. The germline V gene has CDR1 DFQATT and CDR2 SNEGSKA (reference sequence). This CDR3 is 13 amino acids long. CDR3 sequence (DNA): TGCAGTCTCAAGGGAGGGACGACCTACGAGCAGTACTTC. It translates to CSLKGGTTYEQYF.

J is TRBJ1-2 and V is TRBV25-1; 10 nucleotides align to TRBD1. This CDR3 contains 20 residues. The germline CDR1 and CDR2 sequences are MGHDK and SYGVNS. Germline trimming cut 3 bases from V and 4 bases from J; bases unmatched to any gene: 20. The DNA for the CDR3 is TGTGCCAGCAGTGATGGGAAAACCGGGACAGGGGAAGCCTACGCCTATGGCTACACCTTC. It encodes CASSDGKTGTGEAYAYGYTF.

This clonotype was picked up a small number of times. This chain connects TRBV7-2 to TRBJ2-1; no clear D. Germline CDR1 and CDR2: SGHTA and FQGNSA. The CDR3 has 11 residues. V lost 2 bases, J lost 15 bases, and 11 bases lay in between. CDR3 sequence reads: CASSLKTSRFF. CDR3 nucleotide sequence: TGTGCCAGCAGCTTAAAGACCTCGCGGTTCTTC.

This clonotype was picked up one time. The chain is built from TRBV18 and TRBJ2-1, with unresolved D. V was pared by 3 bases and J by 6 bases, with 12 bases between. Germline loops: CDR1 KGHSH, CDR2 LQKENI. The CDR3 length is 14 residues. For the CDR3, the DNA is TGTGCCAGCTCACCGTACTCTTCAGGCAATGAGCAGTTCTTC. This codes for CASSPYSSGNEQFF.

This clonotype was picked up a small number of times. The chain carries TRBV7-2 and TRBJ2-1; the match to TRBD2 covers 9 bases. Germline V gene data show CDR1 as SGHTA and CDR2 as FQGNSA. This CDR3 has 18 amino acids. Unmatched junction bases numbered 7, after V lost 1 base and J lost 0 bases. The DNA of the CDR3 is TGTGCCAGCAGCTTAGGCTCTAGCGGGATTAGCTCCTACAATGAGCAGTTCTTC. As protein: CASSLGSSGISSYNEQFF.

V and J are TRBV29-1 and TRBJ2-2; D possibly corresponds to TRBD2 (7 bases). This CDR3 contains 15 residues. Germline values: CDR1 SQVTM, CDR2 ANQGSEA. V shed 3 bases and J shed 4 bases, with 15 bases lying between them. The CDR3 is CSVDGTPGGTGELFF. DNA of the CDR3: TGCAGCGTTGATGGGACACCGGGGGGCACCGGGGAGCTGTTTTTT.

The chain combines TRBV12-3 or TRBV12-4 with TRBJ2-7; D remains ambiguous. The length of the CDR3 is 8 residues. Trimming removed 11 bases from V and 6 bases from J, with 5 bases in between. CDR3 DNA: TGTGCCCTTGGCGAGCAGTACTTC. Translating it yields CALGEQYF.

The V and J genes are TRBV7-3 and TRBJ2-1; possibly TRBD2 for D (6 bases). The CDR3 is 16 amino acids. V lost 2 bases and J lost 4, with 15 bases in between. From germline, CDR1 is SGHTA and CDR2 FQGTGA. In nucleotides, the CDR3 is TGTGCCAGCAGCTTAGAGCGGCGGGGTCTTTACAATGAGCAGTTCTTC. Amino acid sequence: CASSLERRGLYNEQFF.

The V and J genes are TRBV27 and TRBJ1-2; D perhaps matches TRBD1 (6 bases). Germline V gene lookup returns CDR1 MNHEY and CDR2 SMNVEV (reference sequence). The V and J ends lost 7 bases and 6 bases respectively, with 21 bases between them. The length of the CDR3 is 15 residues. The CDR3 coding sequence is TGTGCCAGCAAGGGGGGGACACAACCTCTCCATGGCTACACCTTC. Residues: CASKGGTQPLHGYTF.

This clonotype was seen only a few times. The CDR3 sequence is CASRSGGGNNEQFF. The CDR3 nucleotides are TGTGCCAGCAGGAGCGGGGGAGGTAACAATGAGCAGTTCTTC. The genes are TRBV12-3 or TRBV12-4 and TRBJ2-1, with 8 bases that match TRBD2. This CDR3 is 14 amino acids long. V gave up 6 bases and J gave up 5 bases; unmatched junction bases: 6.

Ten or more counts support this clonotype. The genes are TRBV5-6 and TRBJ1-2; D is perhaps TRBD1 (6 bases). V gave up 5 bases and J gave up 8 bases, with 19 bases separating them. There are 14 residues in the CDR3. Germline CDR1 is SGHDT and CDR2 is YYEEEE. DNA for the CDR3: TGTGCCAGCAGTCTAAATATGGGGGCATGGGGCTACACCTTC. Translation: CASSLNMGAWGYTF.

Many counts were recorded for this clonotype. This chain links TRBV7-6 with TRBJ2-2; TRBD2 matches 9 bases. Unmatched junction bases numbered 2, after V lost 7 bases and J lost 2 bases. Germline V gene sequence: CDR1 SGHVS, CDR2 FNYEAQ. The CDR3 loop spans 14 amino acids. The CDR3 coding sequence is TGTGCCAGCACGGGACTAGCCAACACCGGGGAGCTGTTTTTT. Translating gives CASTGLANTGELFF.

The chain uses TRBV30 and TRBJ2-5; D remains unclear. Germline V gene lookup returns CDR1 GTSNPN and CDR2 SVGIG (reference sequence). The V end was cut by 4 bases, the J end by 5 bases, with 17 bases between. CDR3 size: 14 residues. The CDR3, as DNA: TGTGCCTGGATACGGAGCCCTGGGGTGGAGACCCAGTACTTC. Translation gives CAWIRSPGVETQYF.